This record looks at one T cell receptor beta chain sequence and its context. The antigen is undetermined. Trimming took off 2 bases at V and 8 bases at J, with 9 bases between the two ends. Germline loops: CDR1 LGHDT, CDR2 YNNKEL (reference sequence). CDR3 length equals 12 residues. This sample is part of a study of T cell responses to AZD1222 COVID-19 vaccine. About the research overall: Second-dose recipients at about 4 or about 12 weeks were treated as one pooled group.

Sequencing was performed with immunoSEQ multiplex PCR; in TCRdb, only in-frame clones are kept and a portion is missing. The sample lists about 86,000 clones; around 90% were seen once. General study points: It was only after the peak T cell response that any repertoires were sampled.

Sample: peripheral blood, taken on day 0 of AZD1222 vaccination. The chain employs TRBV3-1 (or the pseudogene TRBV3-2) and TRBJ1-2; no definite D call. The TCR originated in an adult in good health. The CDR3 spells CASSQYPGGYTF. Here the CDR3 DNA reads TGTGCCAGCAGCCAATATCCGGGGGGCTACACCTTC.